The sequence of this TCR beta chain was determined in a study of T-cell memory formation after mild COVID-19 (dated by TCRdb to 2020 to 2023). Background for the entire study: TCR sequence clusters from the two donors were largely donor specific. In a couple of donors, T-cell clones that expanded and contracted after mild COVID-19 were tracked by sequencing TCRalpha and TCRbeta repertoires over time. The cohort comprised two young, previously healthy adult volunteers, one female and one male. What the study reported, not specific to this receptor: Contracting CD4+ clones turned up mainly in the CM and EM memory subsets, whereas EMRA was where CD8+ clones were enriched. The second-wave clones that peaked on day 37 were not confirmed to be SARS-CoV-2 specific. The study included only a couple of mild cases, and larger cohorts that include severe cases with pre-infection samples were judged to be necessary. The detection of some responding clones in pre-infection memory suggests that pre-existing cross-reactive memory T cells joined the SARS-CoV-2 response. Clones contracting from day 15 to 85 had balanced CD4/CD8 phenotypes, while a second wave expanding from day 15 to 37 was biased towards CD4+.

This clonotype has just one count. Its antigen remains undetermined. Base qualities are not at hand, and no much larger clone is one base apart. Resting on one read, the evidence is weak. PBMCs were isolated by Ficoll-Paque density gradient centrifugation. TCRdb lists the instrument as Illumina NovaSeq 6000. TCRalpha and TCRbeta cDNA libraries were constructed by 5'RACE with constant-segment primers, with sample barcodes and unique molecular identifiers being introduced. RNA was extracted from every sample with Trizol reagent. Library amplification was performed in two PCR steps, and a second sample barcode and Illumina TruSeq adapters were introduced in the second step. Libraries were sequenced on an Illumina NovaSeq with 2 x 150 bp paired-end reads. Per the original workflow: Demultiplexing of reads and collapsing into UMI-guided consensus sequences were performed with migec v1.2.7. Using mixcr v2.1.11, the UMI consensuses were aligned to TRA and TRB V and J templates and assembled into clonotypes. A clonotype was counted as expanded or contracted only when both edgeR and NoisET called the clonotype significant, with the noise models trained on biological replicates. edgeR calls used a false discovery rate-adjusted p below 0.01 and a log2 fold-change threshold of 1. PCA with hierarchical clustering of max-normalized trajectories of the 1000 most abundant clonotypes was used as exploratory dynamics analysis. The CD4 or CD8 phenotype of responding clones was assigned using the separately sequenced CD4+ and CD8+ repertoires. TCRdb took the public reads, trimmed them with fastp at Q25, ran MiXCR for clone calling and kept in-frame beta chains. Under each unique CDR3 protein, matching rows form one entry showing the most common genes and DNA. The V and J calls come from TCRdb's annotation, not from the publication. This sample lists roughly 150,000 distinct CDR3 sequences; more than 12% were detected once. Of the sample, 13% to 15% is held by the ten largest clones.

CDR1 and CDR2 are read off the germline V gene as SGHTA and FQGNSA. The germline ends are 12 bases apart after V is trimmed by 3 bases and J by 4 bases. Taken from cysteine to phenylalanine, the CDR3 has 15 residues. The kept DNA is CDR3 alone, 45 bases in frame from the first base. The sample taken for sequencing was PBMCs or a T cell subset sorted from them (not recorded which). This TCR was sampled from an adult woman who had mild COVID-19 (a few samples of this study predate the infection). The sample titles of this study are shuffled in the database, so cell type and time point are left out; the donor was told from shared clones. The V and J segments used are TRBV7-2 and TRBJ1-4, with TRBD1 tentatively as D gene (5 bases match). The DNA sequence is TGTGCCAGCAGCTTTGGGTGGGGGGTTAATGAAAAACTGTTTTTT. Its translation is CASSFGWGVNEKLFF.